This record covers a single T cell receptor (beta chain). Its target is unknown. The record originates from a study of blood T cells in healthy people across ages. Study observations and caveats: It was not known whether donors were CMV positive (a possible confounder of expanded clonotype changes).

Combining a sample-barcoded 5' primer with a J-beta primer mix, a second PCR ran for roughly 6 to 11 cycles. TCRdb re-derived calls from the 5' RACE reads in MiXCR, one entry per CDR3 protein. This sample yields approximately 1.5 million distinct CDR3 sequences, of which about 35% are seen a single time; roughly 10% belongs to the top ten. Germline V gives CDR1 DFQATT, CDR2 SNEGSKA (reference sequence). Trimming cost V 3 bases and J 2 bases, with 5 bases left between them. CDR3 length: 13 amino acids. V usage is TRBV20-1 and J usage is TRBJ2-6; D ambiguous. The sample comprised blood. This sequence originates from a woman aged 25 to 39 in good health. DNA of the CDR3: TGCAGTGCTAGCGTTACTGGGGCCAACGTCCTGACTTTC. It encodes CSASVTGANVLTF.